The 25 T cell receptor beta chains presented below share a single source sample, sequenced in a study of shared clonotypes between healthy human individuals. Naive-designated CD8 cells lacked CD45RO, were positively enriched for CCR7, and omitted terminally differentiated effector memory CD45RA+ cells. Sequencing was performed with immunoSEQ multiplex PCR; in TCRdb, only in-frame clones are kept and a portion is missing. Of millions of clones detected, 90% to 95% appear once; the ten largest clones hold 1.7%. The sequencing input was naive CD8+ T cells from PBMCs. The receptors originated from a man aged 18 to 30 in good health. Some clones in this sample may be carry-over from other donors' samples.

This clone was seen once. V gene TRBV27 combines with J gene TRBJ1-2, with D maybe TRBD1 (6 bases). The CDR3 is 16 amino acids. Trimming pared 7 bases from V and 5 bases from J, leaving 23 bases between. The germline V gene has CDR1 MNHEY and CDR2 SMNVEV (reference sequence). In DNA form, the CDR3 reads TGTGCCAGCAACCCCAAAGCGGGCAGGGGAGTTTATGGCTACACCTTC. It specifies CASNPKAGRGVYGYTF.

This chain uses TRBV7-2 with TRBJ2-1; 9 positions match TRBD2. This CDR3 has 14 amino acids. The ends lost 4 bases at V and 7 bases at J; junction bases unmatched: 5. The germline V gene has CDR1 SGHTA and CDR2 FQGNSA. The CDR3 protein is CASSWGGRGNEQFF. The DNA for the CDR3 is TGTGCCAGCAGCTGGGGCGGGAGGGGGAATGAGCAGTTCTTC.

The chain joins TRBV5-6 to TRBJ2-7; perhaps TRBD1 as D (6 bases). Germline values: CDR1 SGHDT, CDR2 YYEEEE. The CDR3 sequence is 14 residues long. Trimming shortened V by 4 bases and J by 5 bases, and 16 bases separated the two germline ends. The CDR3 DNA is TGTGCCAGCAGCCCGGCCCCGGACAGCCACGAGCAGTACTTC. Translated, it gives CASSPAPDSHEQYF.

CDR3 sequence reads: CATSDRTGFYNEQFF. As DNA, the CDR3 is TGTGCCACCAGCGACCGGACAGGGTTCTACAATGAGCAGTTCTTC. This chain connects TRBV15 to TRBJ2-1, with TRBD1 identical over 8 bases. This CDR3 has 15 amino acids. Germline V gene sequence: CDR1 LNHNV, CDR2 YYDKDF (reference sequence). V gave up 5 bases and J gave up 3 bases; unmatched junction bases: 6.

This chain joins TRBV15 and TRBJ2-3, with a possible D match to TRBD1 (6 bases). This CDR3 spans 19 amino acids. Germline CDR1 and CDR2: LNHNV and YYDKDF (reference sequence). V shed 0 bases and J shed 0 bases, with 19 bases lying between them. The CDR3 spells CATSRDPGHLSSSTDTQYF. DNA of the CDR3: TGTGCCACCAGCAGAGATCCGGGACACCTTTCTTCTAGCACAGATACGCAGTATTTT.

J is TRBJ2-7 and V is TRBV28; tentatively, D is TRBD2 (5 bases). CDR1 and CDR2 (germline): MDHEN, SYDVKM. The V end lost 4 bases, the J end lost 5 bases, and 15 bases lay between the germline ends. The CDR3 spans 14 residues. The CDR3 bases are TGTGCCAGCAGTTCCACCGCAACCGGGGACGAGCAGTACTTC. It translates to CASSSTATGDEQYF.

The J gene is TRBJ2-7, the V gene TRBV4-1; TRBD1 agrees at 7 bases. The CDR3 covers 16 residues. V shed 0 bases and J 6 bases; nucleotides not matched to a gene: 11. CDR1 is MGHRA and CDR2 is YSYEKL in the germline V gene. The DNA for the CDR3 is TGCGCCAGCAGCCAAGACCGGACAGGATCTCGGGGCGAGCAGTACTTC. Encoded protein: CASSQDRTGSRGEQYF.

The rearrangement links TRBV11-2 to TRBJ2-6, with TRBD1 matching over 10 bases. V shed 5 bases, J shed 2 bases, and the junction held 9 bases outside the gene matches. The CDR3 extends over 18 amino acids. Germline V gene lookup returns CDR1 SGHAT and CDR2 FQNNGV. The CDR3: CASSDRGTGDAGANVLTF. The CDR3 nucleotides read TGTGCCAGCAGCGACCGTGGGACAGGGGATGCTGGGGCCAACGTCCTGACTTTC. The full variable domain, its missing parts supplied by reference TRBV11-2 and TRBJ2-6, is EAGVAQSPRYKIIEKRQSVAFWCNPISGHATLYWYQQILGQGPKLLIQFQNNGVVDDSQLPKDRFSAERLKGVDSTLKIQPAKLEDSAVYLCASSDRGTGDAGANVLTFGAGSRLTVL.

V is TRBV28 and J is TRBJ2-2, with D perhaps TRBD1 or TRBD2 (5 bases each). Germline V gives CDR1 MDHEN, CDR2 SYDVKM. The V end lost 2 bases, the J end lost 5 bases, and 15 bases lay between the germline ends. The CDR3 is made up of 16 amino acids. In DNA form, the CDR3 reads TGTGCCAGCAGTTTAACGGGGCAGATAAGGACCGGGGAGCTGTTTTTT. It yields the protein CASSLTGQIRTGELFF.

The V gene is TRBV14, the J gene TRBJ1-1, with a weak D call TRBD1 (5 bases). The V gene's germline CDR1 is SGHDN and CDR2 FVKESK. The CDR3 consists of 14 residues. The V end lost 6 bases, the J end lost 1 base, and 12 bases lay between the germline ends. This CDR3 is CASSPRAGNTEAFF. Here the CDR3 DNA reads TGTGCCAGCAGTCCCAGGGCGGGGAACACTGAAGCTTTCTTT.

The gene calls are TRBV11-2 and TRBJ1-1; TRBD1 aligns across 8 bases. This CDR3 has 14 residues. Germline values: CDR1 SGHAT, CDR2 FQNNGV. V shed 7 bases and J 8 bases; nucleotides not matched to a gene: 12. The chain's CDR3 is CASTHRQGATEAFF. Here the CDR3 DNA reads TGTGCCAGCACCCATAGGCAGGGGGCTACCGAAGCTTTCTTT.

The J gene is TRBJ1-2, the V gene TRBV4-3; perhaps TRBD1 as D (5 bases). V shed 3 bases and J shed 7 bases, with 18 bases lying between them. This CDR3 is 15 amino acids long. The V gene's germline CDR1 is LGHNA and CDR2 YSLEER. The CDR3: CASSQAPGPGGGYTF. As DNA, the CDR3 is TGCGCCAGCAGCCAGGCTCCCGGGCCTGGGGGTGGCTACACCTTC.

The V call is TRBV5-1, the J call TRBJ2-7; 9 bases are a match to TRBD1. V trimming: 4 bases; J trimming: 5 bases; junction bases outside the gene matches: 7. This CDR3 contains 14 residues. Germline loops: CDR1 SGHRS, CDR2 YFSETQ. Here the CDR3 reads CASSPGTGNHEQYF. CDR3 in DNA: TGCGCCAGCAGCCCCGGGACAGGGAACCACGAGCAGTACTTC. Filled out from reference TRBV5-1 and TRBJ2-7, the complete variable domain reads KAGVTQTPRYLIKTRGQQVTLSCSPISGHRSVSWYQQTPGQGLQFLFEYFSETQRNKGNFPGRFSGRQFSNSRSEMNVSTLELGDSALYLCASSPGTGNHEQYFGPGTRLTVT.

As for this clone: This same CDR3 is encoded by further DNA sequences in the sample. V is TRBV7-3 and J is TRBJ2-7; 8 nucleotides align to TRBD1. Trimming at V came to 3 bases and at J to 2 bases, leaving 3 bases not matched to a gene. Germline lookup yields CDR1 SGHTA and CDR2 FQGTGA. The CDR3 runs 14 residues. The CDR3 DNA reads TGTGCCAGCAGCTTCGACAGGGGACCCTACGAGCAGTACTTC. Its translation: CASSFDRGPYEQYF. The complete variable domain, with remaining parts taken from reference TRBV7-3 and TRBJ2-7, reads GAGVSQTPSNKVTEKGKYVELRCDPISGHTALYWYRQSLGQGPEFLIYFQGTGAADDSGLPNDRFFAVRPEGSVSTLKIQRTERGDSAVYLCASSFDRGPYEQYFGPGTRLTVT.

This clone was picked up one time. The chain links TRBV4-3 to TRBJ2-1; TRBD2 matches at 7 bases. V dropped 1 base and J dropped 12; count of bases not matched to a gene: 6. Germline CDR1 reads LGHNA; CDR2 reads YSLEER. The CDR3 totals 13 residues. CDR3 sequence (DNA): TGCGCCAGCAGCCAAGCCTGGGAGGGTGGGCAGTTCTTC. Translation gives CASSQAWEGGQFF.

The V call is TRBV27, the J call TRBJ2-7; 7 positions match TRBD2. The CDR3 is made up of 16 amino acids. The trim removed 5 bases at V and 2 bases at J, leaving 12 bases unmatched. Germline CDR1 MNHEY, CDR2 SMNVEV (reference sequence). CDR3 bases: TGTGCCAGCAGTCCACTGGACCAGGGAGGGACCTACGAGCAGTACTTC. This sequence encodes CASSPLDQGGTYEQYF.

The rearrangement links TRBV7-3 to TRBJ2-3, with D tentatively TRBD2 (5 bases). Germline V gene data show CDR1 as SGHTA and CDR2 as FQGTGA. The CDR3 is 18 amino acids. V dropped 2 bases and J dropped 4 bases, with 22 bases sitting between them. The CDR3 nucleotides read TGTGCCAGCAGCTTATTCTTGATGGTAAGCGGTTGGGCAGATACGCAGTATTTT. Protein: CASSLFLMVSGWADTQYF.

The chain combines TRBV29-1 with TRBJ2-3, with 10 bases fitting TRBD2. The CDR3 is 16 residues long. J was trimmed by 3 bases and V by 5 bases; bases with no gene match: 11. The germline V gene has CDR1 SQVTM and CDR2 ANQGSEA. CDR3 protein: CSVPPGLAGATDTQYF. CDR3 sequence (DNA): TGCAGCGTTCCACCGGGCCTAGCGGGAGCAACAGATACGCAGTATTTT.

The chain carries TRBV28 and TRBJ2-7; no clear D. Per the germline V gene, CDR1 is MDHEN and CDR2 is SYDVKM. This CDR3 has 11 amino acids. Trimming pared 6 bases from V and 7 bases from J, leaving 10 bases between. For the CDR3, the DNA is TGTGCCAGCAGCCCCTCAGAGGAGCAGTACTTC. Protein sequence: CASSPSEEQYF.

With regard to this clone: Other DNA sequences of this sample code for an identical CDR3. The rearrangement uses TRBV4-3 and TRBJ2-1, with a tentative D call TRBD2 (5 bases). CDR1 LGHNA and CDR2 YSLEER come from the germline V gene. This CDR3 comprises 14 residues. Trimming took 1 base from V and 8 from J, leaving 12 bases between them. Written as DNA, the CDR3 is TGCGCCAGCAGCCAAGGAGGACTGGCGGATGAGCAGTTCTTC. Its protein is CASSQGGLADEQFF.

The chain carries TRBV4-1 and TRBJ1-5; perhaps TRBD1 as D (5 bases). CDR1 and CDR2 (germline): MGHRA, YSYEKL. V was shortened by 0 bases and J by 7 bases, with 13 bases between the two germline ends. The CDR3 contains 15 residues. This CDR3 is CASSQDPRRGQPQHF. The CDR3 DNA reads as TGCGCCAGCAGCCAAGATCCCCGCCGGGGGCAGCCCCAGCATTTT.

On this clone: The identical CDR3 is also encoded by other nucleotide sequences in the sample. The rearrangement links TRBV27 to TRBJ1-2, with TRBD1 matching over 7 bases. Per the germline V gene, CDR1 is MNHEY and CDR2 is SMNVEV (reference sequence). The V gene end was trimmed by 5 bases and the J gene end by 3 bases; junction bases not matched to a gene: 3. The CDR3 spans 13 residues. The CDR3: CASSLQGDYGYTF. CDR3 nucleotide sequence: TGTGCCAGCAGTCTTCAGGGGGACTATGGCTACACCTTC.

The chain couples TRBV9 to TRBJ2-1; TRBD2 might be the D (7 bases). From germline, CDR1 is SGDLS and CDR2 YYNGEE. The CDR3 loop spans 15 amino acids. The germline V and J ends were trimmed by 7 bases and 8 bases, with 22 bases remaining between them. The CDR3 protein is CASSPEGSGTHEQFF. CDR3 coding DNA: TGTGCCAGCTCCCCAGAGGGAAGCGGGACACATGAGCAGTTCTTC.

CDR3 protein: CASSFRGRVTYEQYF. In DNA, the CDR3 is TGTGCCAGCAGCTTCAGGGGGAGAGTTACCTACGAGCAGTACTTC. V and J are TRBV5-5 and TRBJ2-7, with 7 bases fitting TRBD1. Looked up from germline, CDR1 is SGHKS and CDR2 is YYEKEE (reference sequence). The CDR3 length is 15 residues. The V gene end was trimmed by 2 bases and the J gene end by 2 bases; junction bases not matched to a gene: 7.

The chain employs TRBV6-5 and TRBJ1-2; a possible D gene is TRBD1 (5 bases). CDR3 size: 13 residues. CDR1 and CDR2 from the germline V gene are MNHEY and SVGAGI. With 5 bases removed from V and 3 bases from J, the gap between germline ends came to 10 bases. Here the CDR3 reads CASSGGGDYGYTF. The CDR3 DNA is TGTGCCAGCAGTGGGGGGGGTGACTATGGCTACACCTTC.